This TCR beta chain derives from a study of T cell responses to AZD1222 COVID-19 vaccine. Measured with immunoSEQ multiplex PCR; TCRdb has only the in-frame clones, and not every one. The table includes roughly 100,000 clones, approximately 84% detected once. V was pared by 0 bases and J by 4 bases, with 7 bases between. The CDR3 sequence is 14 residues long. CDR1 and CDR2 (germline): SGHDT, YYEEEE. The sample here was peripheral blood, taken 28 days after the second AZD1222 dose. The V gene is TRBV5-6, the J gene TRBJ2-2; TRBD1 might be the D (5 bases). This TCR came from an adult who received the AZD1222 COVID-19 vaccine. The CDR3 protein is CASSLGGVTGELFF. The CDR3, as DNA: TGTGCCAGCAGCTTGGGGGGCGTCACCGGGGAGCTGTTTTTT.